Listed here are 17 T cell receptor beta chains from one sample, sequenced in a study of CD8 T cells in ankylosing spondylitis. TCRdb reprocessed the 5' RACE reads with MiXCR, giving one entry per CDR3 protein. This table holds around 250,000 distinct CDR3 sequences, over 15% found once. Material for sequencing was blood, either unsorted or a sorted T cell fraction (not recorded which). The receptors were gathered from a male donor with ankylosing spondylitis or in good health (not recorded which).

Only a few counts were recorded for this clonotype. CDR3 in DNA: TGTGCCAGCAGTACACCGCGGACAGGCTACTATGGCTACACCTTC. Amino acids: CASSTPRTGYYGYTF. V and J are TRBV6-1 and TRBJ1-2; 7 nucleotides agree with TRBD1. The ends lost 5 bases at V and 3 bases at J; junction bases unmatched: 9. This CDR3 is 15 amino acids long. From germline, CDR1 is MNHNS and CDR2 SASEGT.

The chain has TRBV30 and TRBJ2-1; D call uncertain. Trimming stripped 3 bases from V and 6 bases from J, with 12 bases between. Per germline, CDR1 GTSNPN and CDR2 SVGIG (reference sequence). The CDR3 consists of 13 residues. CDR3 sequence reads: CAWRLDLLNEQFF. The CDR3 DNA sequence: TGTGCCTGGAGGCTAGATCTCCTCAATGAGCAGTTCTTC. The full variable domain, rest sourced from reference TRBV30 and TRBJ2-1, is SQTIHQWPATLVQPVGSPLSLECTVEGTSNPNLYWYRQAAGRGLQLLFYSVGIGQISSEVPQNLSASRPQDRQFILSSKKLLLSDSGFYLCAWRLDLLNEQFFGPGTRLTVL.

A few counts support this clonotype. V and J are TRBV11-2 and TRBJ2-1; D gene uncertain. V lost 1 base and J lost 10, with 11 bases in between. Germline V CDR1 and CDR2: SGHAT, FQNNGV. This CDR3 has 13 residues. In nucleotides, the CDR3 is TGTGCCAGCAGCTTAGTGTCTAGTCCCGAGCAGTTCTTC. Its translation is CASSLVSSPEQFF.

This rearrangement joins TRBV12-5 to TRBJ2-2, with 10 bases fitting TRBD2. Germline V gives CDR1 LGHNT, CDR2 FRNRAP. CDR3 length: 15 residues. Trimming removed 0 bases from V and 7 bases from J; junction bases left unmatched: 2. The DNA of the CDR3 is TGTGCTAGTGGTTTGGTATCTAGCGGGAGCGGGGAGCTGTTTTTT. Translation gives CASGLVSSGSGELFF.

The chain recombines TRBV15 with TRBJ2-3; TRBD2 aligns across 10 bases. Germline V CDR1 and CDR2: LNHNV, YYDKDF (reference sequence). The CDR3 has 18 residues. V trimming: 5 bases; J trimming: 7 bases; junction bases outside the gene matches: 18. The CDR3 loop reads CATSQVSGRLRGRNTQYF. CDR3 DNA sequence: TGTGCCACCAGCCAAGTTAGCGGGAGGCTCCGAGGCCGAAATACGCAGTATTTT. The full variable domain, completed using reference TRBV15 and TRBJ2-3, is DAMVIQNPRYQVTQFGKPVTLSCSQTLNHNVMYWYQQKSSQAPKLLFHYYDKDFNNEADTPDNFQSRRPNTSFCFLDIRSPGLGDTAMYLCATSQVSGRLRGRNTQYFGPGTRLTVL.

About this clonotype: A much larger clonotype is one base distant, so this may be a read error. V is TRBV29-1 and J is TRBJ2-1, with D uncertain. The CDR3 loop spans 12 amino acids. Germline V gives CDR1 SQVTM, CDR2 ANQGSEA. The CDR3 region has the DNA TGCAGCGCTGAAGATTTAGACAATGAGCAGTTCTTC. Amino acids: CSAEDLDNEQFF.

This clonotype was observed at least ten times. The chain combines TRBV13 with TRBJ2-1, with D possibly matching TRBD1 (5 bases). V lost 5 bases and J 5 bases, leaving 7 bases between the germline ends. This CDR3 contains 12 residues. The V gene's germline CDR1 is PRHDT and CDR2 FYEKMQ (reference sequence). CDR3 sequence: CASSRQNNEQFF. CDR3 sequence (DNA): TGTGCCAGCAGCCGACAGAACAATGAGCAGTTCTTC.

V usage is TRBV29-1 and J usage is TRBJ2-7, with 8 bases that match TRBD2. Trimming removed 4 bases from V and 4 bases from J; junction bases left unmatched: 6. The germline gives CDR1 SQVTM, CDR2 ANQGSEA. The CDR3 is 13 amino acids. The CDR3 DNA reads TGCAGCGTTGGGCGGGGGGACATTTACGAGCAGTACTTC. Protein product: CSVGRGDIYEQYF.

This clonotype was counted only a few times. This chain joins TRBV29-1 and TRBJ2-7; weak D call: TRBD1 (6 bases). CDR1 is SQVTM, CDR2 ANQGSEA, per germline. The CDR3 loop spans 12 amino acids. Trimming left V 7 bases short and J 3 bases short, with 13 bases between. CDR3 sequence (DNA): TGCAGCGCTATATGGACAGACTACGAGCAGTACTTC. This sequence encodes CSAIWTDYEQYF.

This clonotype was seen many times. The CDR3 coding sequence is TGCGCCAGCAGCTTGGCGAGACTAGCGGCCGAAAGCTCCTACAATGAGCAGTTCTTC. The encoded protein is CASSLARLAAESSYNEQFF. The chain carries TRBV5-1 and TRBJ2-1, with TRBD2 identical over 9 bases. This CDR3 comprises 19 residues. The germline CDR1 and CDR2 sequences are SGHRS and YFSETQ. The J segment lost 0 bases and the V segment lost 0 bases, leaving 10 bases of the junction unmatched.

V gene TRBV5-1 combines with J gene TRBJ2-1, with TRBD2 matching 8 bases. Unmatched junction bases numbered 6, after V lost 2 bases and J lost 8 bases. Germline-derived CDR1 and CDR2 are SGHRS and YFSETQ. The length of the CDR3 is 14 residues. Written as DNA, the CDR3 is TGCGCCAGCAGCTTCGCTAGCGGGTTCGATGAGCAGTTCTTC. Encoded protein: CASSFASGFDEQFF.

This clonotype was found many times. This sequence joins TRBV7-8 and TRBJ2-1; TRBD2 agrees at 8 bases. J lost 4 bases, V lost 5 bases, and 10 bases had no gene match. Germline lookup yields CDR1 SGHVS and CDR2 FQNEAQ. The CDR3 is made up of 16 amino acids. The CDR3 region has the DNA TGTGCCAGCAGCCTCGGGGGGGCTAGCGGTTACAATGAGCAGTTCTTC. It specifies CASSLGGASGYNEQFF.

This clonotype was observed many times. The chain combines TRBV27 with TRBJ2-7; D is perhaps TRBD1 or TRBD2 (5 bases each). The germline CDR1 and CDR2 sequences are MNHEY and SMNVEV (reference sequence). Trimming stripped 2 bases from V and 3 bases from J, with 11 bases between. This CDR3 comprises 14 residues. The CDR3 bases are TGTGCCAGCAGTTTAGGGGGTGTCGTCTACGAGCAGTACTTC. The encoded protein is CASSLGGVVYEQYF.

V usage is TRBV2 and J usage is TRBJ2-4, with 8 bases aligning to TRBD1. The germline V gene has CDR1 SNHLY and CDR2 FYNNEI. This CDR3 is 14 amino acids long. J was trimmed by 6 bases and V by 3 bases; bases with no gene match: 4. The CDR3 loop reads CASSDNRGTNIQYF. In DNA, the CDR3 is TGTGCCAGCAGTGATAACAGGGGGACAAACATTCAGTACTTC.

The chain joins TRBV4-2 to TRBJ2-2, with unresolved D. The V gene lost 2 bases and the J gene lost 4 bases, with 8 bases spanning the gap. There are 14 residues in the CDR3. The germline CDR1 and CDR2 sequences are LGHNA and YNFKEQ. CDR3 DNA: TGTGCCAGCAGCCAAAATCGACTCACCGGGGAGCTGTTTTTT. It is translated as CASSQNRLTGELFF.

The V gene is TRBV5-1, the J gene TRBJ2-1, with TRBD2 matching over 13 bases. Losses at the gene ends were 4 bases for V and 9 bases for J; bases not matched to a gene: 13. The germline gives CDR1 SGHRS, CDR2 YFSETQ. The CDR3 sequence is 17 residues long. CDR3 region: CASSRGLAGPLRVEQFF. DNA for the CDR3: TGCGCCAGCAGCAGGGGACTAGCGGGACCACTCCGGGTTGAGCAGTTCTTC.

This clonotype was observed at least ten times. The rearrangement links TRBV10-3 to TRBJ2-7, with D maybe TRBD2 (5 bases). V lost 2 bases and J lost 2, with 7 bases in between. This CDR3 comprises 13 residues. Germline CDR1 is ENHRY and CDR2 is SYGVKD. CDR3: CAISEGSPYEQYF. The DNA of the CDR3 is TGTGCCATCAGTGAGGGGAGCCCCTACGAGCAGTACTTC.